These 19 T cell receptor beta chains were sequenced from one sample in a study of blood T cell repertoires in COVID-19. Clones were sequenced by immunoSEQ multiplex PCR, and TCRdb holds only the in-frame ones, with some missing. The profile shows fewer than 45,000 clones, 60% to 85% of them singletons. The sample was peripheral blood. The receptors were gathered from a man between 60 and 75 years old with active COVID-19.

The chain employs TRBV12-5 and TRBJ1-5; D is perhaps TRBD1 (6 bases). Germline CDR1 LGHNT, CDR2 FRNRAP. The ends were cut back, 9 bases at V and 4 bases at J, with 16 bases in the middle. The CDR3 covers 14 residues. The CDR3, as DNA: TGTGCTAGCGGAAAAGGGGGTCAGAATCAGCCCCAGCATTTT. Translated, it gives CASGKGGQNQPQHF.

This chain uses TRBV4-3 with TRBJ1-1, with D unclear. The germline V gene encodes CDR1 LGHNA and CDR2 YSLEER. V gave up 1 base and J gave up 7 bases, with 13 bases separating them. The CDR3 runs 14 residues. CDR3 DNA: TGCGCCAGCAGCCAAGTCATCAGTACAGTTGAAGCTTTCTTT. It specifies CASSQVISTVEAFF.

CDR3 DNA: TGTGCCAGTAGCACAAGGGGTCTAAGGGAGACCCAGTACTTC. Protein product: CASSTRGLRETQYF. The rearrangement links TRBV19 to TRBJ2-5; D is perhaps TRBD1 (5 bases). The length of the CDR3 is 14 residues. Germline CDR1 is LNHDA and CDR2 is SQIVND (reference sequence). The V and J ends lost 6 bases and 5 bases respectively, with 16 bases between them.

V gene TRBV14 combines with J gene TRBJ2-7, with 8 bases fitting TRBD1. The J segment lost 10 bases and the V segment lost 4 bases, leaving 18 bases of the junction unmatched. CDR3 length: 16 amino acids. Germline CDR1 reads SGHDN; CDR2 reads FVKESK. CDR3 in amino acids: CASSRLWGVDRGEQYF. DNA for the CDR3: TGTGCCAGCAGCCGCCTCTGGGGCGTCGACAGGGGAGAACAGTACTTC.

The chain is built from TRBV27 and TRBJ1-1; 9 bases are a match to TRBD1. Trimming cost V 6 bases and J 4 bases; bases outside gene matches: 9. Germline V gene sequence: CDR1 MNHEY, CDR2 SMNVEV (reference sequence). This CDR3 region has 15 residues. The CDR3 loop reads CASSTNRGRGTEAFF. The CDR3 region has the DNA TGTGCCAGCAGCACTAACAGGGGGCGGGGCACTGAAGCTTTCTTT.

The rearrangement links TRBV6-1 to TRBJ2-5; D may be TRBD2 (5 bases). The germline V and J ends were trimmed by 1 base and 2 bases, with 11 bases remaining between them. The germline V gene encodes CDR1 MNHNS and CDR2 SASEGT. The CDR3 extends over 15 amino acids. CDR3 sequence: CASSEGRLRQETQYF. CDR3 nucleotide sequence: TGTGCCAGCAGTGAAGGGAGGCTCCGGCAAGAGACCCAGTACTTC.

The rearrangement links TRBV7-8 to TRBJ2-4; 7 nucleotides match TRBD2. This CDR3 is 14 amino acids long. From germline, CDR1 is SGHVS and CDR2 FQNEAQ. V trimming: 8 bases; J trimming: 4 bases; junction bases outside the gene matches: 8. The DNA of the CDR3 is TGTGCCAGCGCGCGACTAGCAGAAAAAAACATTCAGTACTTC. Translating it yields CASARLAEKNIQYF.

The CDR3: CASSLRSGTGRQTQYF. The CDR3 nucleotides read TGTGCCAGCAGCCTACGTTCCGGGACAGGTAGGCAGACCCAGTACTTC. This chain uses TRBV6-2 or TRBV6-3 with TRBJ2-5; TRBD1 agrees at 8 bases. The CDR3 sequence is 16 residues long. CDR1 and CDR2 from the germline V gene are MNHEY and SVGEGT. Losses at the gene ends were 6 bases for V and 6 bases for J; bases not matched to a gene: 15.

Only one count was recorded for this clone. This chain uses TRBV5-1 with TRBJ2-2; 11 bases are a match to TRBD2. J lost 5 bases, V lost 4 bases, and 4 bases had no gene match. The CDR3 totals 15 residues. Looked up from germline, CDR1 is SGHRS and CDR2 is YFSETQ. The CDR3 reads CASSLSGRGTGELFF. The CDR3 region has the DNA TGCGCCAGCAGCCTTAGCGGGAGGGGAACCGGGGAGCTGTTTTTT.

The gene calls are TRBV19 and TRBJ1-5, with 11 bases that match TRBD1. Germline CDR1 is LNHDA and CDR2 is SQIVND (reference sequence). Unmatched junction bases numbered 7, after V lost 3 bases and J lost 6 bases. This CDR3 is built from 16 residues. This CDR3 reads CASSIGTGGFIQPQHF. For the CDR3, the DNA is TGTGCCAGTAGTATCGGGACAGGGGGTTTTATTCAGCCCCAGCATTTT. The variable domain in full, with the rest retrieved from reference TRBV19 and TRBJ1-5, is DGGITQSPKYLFRKEGQNVTLSCEQNLNHDAMYWYRQDPGQGLRLIYYSQIVNDFQKGDIAEGYSVSREKKESFPLTVTSAQKNPTAFYLCASSIGTGGFIQPQHFGDGTRLSIL.

The V call is TRBV3-1 (or the pseudogene TRBV3-2), the J call TRBJ2-7, with 12 bases matching TRBD2. CDR3 length: 15 amino acids. The V and J ends lost 4 bases and 2 bases, in that order; junction bases with no gene match: 3. Per germline, CDR1 LGHDT and CDR2 YNNKEL (reference sequence). CDR3 region: CASSPRLAGAYEQYF. The CDR3, as DNA: TGTGCCAGCAGCCCCCGACTAGCGGGAGCCTACGAGCAGTACTTC.

The V and J genes are TRBV11-3 and TRBJ1-1; D is ambiguous. Trimming removed 5 bases at V and 2 bases at J, with 9 bases between. The CDR3 totals 13 residues. Germline V gene lookup returns CDR1 SGHNT and CDR2 YENEEA. The DNA of the CDR3 is TGTGCCAGCAGCCGAGGGAAAAACACTGAAGCTTTCTTT. Encoded protein: CASSRGKNTEAFF.

Relative to its sample, this clone is large. This chain links TRBV3-1 (or the pseudogene TRBV3-2) with TRBJ1-1; 11 bases map to TRBD1. The junction had 6 bases not matched to a gene; V was cut back by 6 bases and J by 0 bases. CDR1 and CDR2 from the germline V gene are LGHDT and YNNKEL (reference sequence). The CDR3 contains 16 residues. Here the CDR3 DNA reads TGTGCCAGCAGACCTCGGACAGGGGGCCTGAACACTGAAGCTTTCTTT. Protein: CASRPRTGGLNTEAFF.

There are a few counts of this clone. V and J are TRBV4-1 and TRBJ2-1; 9 bases map to TRBD2. Germline assignment: CDR1 MGHRA and CDR2 YSYEKL. The CDR3 sequence is 15 residues long. V shed 5 bases and J 10 bases; nucleotides not matched to a gene: 12. CDR3 bases: TGCGCCAGCAGCTTCCCGGGACTAGCAGTGGAAGAGCAGTTCTTC. Amino acid sequence: CASSFPGLAVEEQFF.

The rearrangement joins TRBV28 to TRBJ2-3; D is possibly TRBD1 (6 bases). V was trimmed by 5 bases and J by 3 bases, leaving 15 bases between them. The germline V gene encodes CDR1 MDHEN and CDR2 SYDVKM. The CDR3 totals 15 residues. The CDR3 DNA is TGTGCCAGCAGTCCCCCGACAAGGGGGACAGATACGCAGTATTTT. Its protein is CASSPPTRGTDTQYF.

The chain links TRBV28 to TRBJ2-1; D is uncertain. This CDR3 comprises 13 residues. The germline V and J ends were trimmed by 5 bases and 6 bases, with 11 bases remaining between them. Germline lookup yields CDR1 MDHEN and CDR2 SYDVKM. CDR3 in amino acids: CASSTAVRNEQFF. For the CDR3, the DNA is TGTGCCAGCAGTACCGCCGTGCGCAATGAGCAGTTCTTC.

J is TRBJ1-4 and V is TRBV27; 8 bases are a match to TRBD1. V lost 5 bases, J lost 2 bases, and 4 bases stayed unmatched. The CDR3 runs 15 residues. Germline CDR1 is MNHEY and CDR2 is SMNVEV (reference sequence). CDR3 in DNA: TGTGCCAGCAGTCCATCAGGGGGCACTAATGAAAAACTGTTTTTT. Translating it yields CASSPSGGTNEKLFF.

The genes are TRBV6-1 and TRBJ2-3; 8 bases align to TRBD2. CDR1 and CDR2 (germline): MNHNS, SASEGT. Trimming cost V 5 bases and J 0 bases; bases outside gene matches: 1. This CDR3 comprises 14 residues. The CDR3 bases are TGTGCCAGCAGTCCGGGGGGGAGCACAGATACGCAGTATTTT. It yields the protein CASSPGGSTDTQYF.

The V and J genes are TRBV9 and TRBJ2-3; a possible D gene is TRBD2 (7 bases). Trimming pared 1 base from V and 2 bases from J, leaving 14 bases between. Germline V CDR1 and CDR2: SGDLS, YYNGEE. The CDR3 runs to 16 residues. CDR3 nucleotide sequence: TGTGCCAGCAGCGTAAGGGGGGGGGCGTCCACAGATACGCAGTATTTT. Protein: CASSVRGGASTDTQYF.